The 17 T cell receptor beta chains below were found in one sample sequenced in a study of identical twins listed by TCRdb under 2016. The library was built by means of 5' RACE. The listed sequencing device is Illumina HiSeq 2000. Clones were called with MiXCR by TCRdb after fastp trimmed the public reads at Q25, and only in-frame beta chains were retained. Each CDR3 protein gets just one entry, which takes the most common genes and DNA from the rows behind it. The sample table shows about 530,000 distinct CDR3 sequences, and around 15% are seen once. Together, the top ten hold 0.44% of the sample. The same specimen was also included in a second study, on yellow fever vaccine responses in identical twins.

Sequenced input: CD4+ T cells sorted from blood. These receptors all come from a woman between 18 and 29 years old in good health.

This sequence joins TRBV25-1 and TRBJ2-2; no reliable D call. V was shortened by 3 bases and J by 4 bases, with 9 bases between the two germline ends. In germline, CDR1 is MGHDK, CDR2 SYGVNS. The CDR3 length is 14 residues. This CDR3 is CASSEAGITGELFF. The CDR3 bases are TGTGCCAGCAGTGAGGCAGGAATCACCGGGGAGCTGTTTTTT.

The rearrangement links TRBV5-1 to TRBJ2-6, with a possible D match to TRBD1 (6 bases). Trimming cost V 5 bases and J 1 base, with 10 bases left between them. The CDR3 contains 15 residues. Germline assignment: CDR1 SGHRS and CDR2 YFSETQ. The CDR3 DNA reads as TGCGCCAGCAGTACAACAGGGTCTGGGGCCAACGTCCTGACTTTC. It is translated as CASSTTGSGANVLTF.

V is TRBV4-1 and J is TRBJ2-7; D may be TRBD2 (6 bases). Germline-derived CDR1 and CDR2 are MGHRA and YSYEKL. V lost 0 bases and J 13 bases, leaving 16 bases between the germline ends. The CDR3 covers 13 residues. CDR3 in DNA: TGCGCCAGCAGCCAAGAGGGTTGGGGGGTAAAATACGTC. Translated: CASSQEGWGVKYV.

This clonotype was picked up a small number of times. CDR3 amino acids: CASSLDAGKQTQYF. DNA of the CDR3: TGTGCCAGCAGCTTGGATGCAGGGAAGCAGACCCAGTACTTC. The J gene is TRBJ2-5, the V gene TRBV5-5; the D gene is possibly TRBD1 (5 bases). The V gene's germline CDR1 is SGHKS and CDR2 YYEKEE (reference sequence). Trimming removed 0 bases from V and 6 bases from J, with 12 bases in between. There are 14 residues in the CDR3.

This clonotype was seen more than once but under ten times. V gene TRBV3-1 combines with J gene TRBJ2-5; D possibly corresponds to TRBD2 (6 bases). In germline, CDR1 is LGHDT, CDR2 YNNKEL (reference sequence). V was clipped by 6 bases and J by 7 bases, with 18 bases between them. The CDR3 is 14 residues long. CDR3 in DNA: TGTGCCAGCAGTATCTCAGCGGGCGGGGCGACCCAGTACTTC. This translates into CASSISAGGATQYF.

This clonotype occurred a few times. The chain is built from TRBV28 and TRBJ1-1, with 7 positions matching TRBD1. The J segment lost 5 bases and the V segment lost 5 bases, leaving 11 bases of the junction unmatched. The CDR3 sequence is 15 residues long. Germline V lookup: CDR1 MDHEN, CDR2 SYDVKM. The CDR3 nucleotides are TGTGCCAGCAGTCCCGACAGGGACAAGGGGACTGAAGCTTTCTTT. Translating it yields CASSPDRDKGTEAFF.

This clonotype was observed a few times. The genes are TRBV12-3 or TRBV12-4 and TRBJ2-2, with 8 bases matching TRBD2. CDR3 length: 16 amino acids. V lost 6 bases to trimming and J lost 2 bases; unmatched junction nucleotides: 8. CDR3 sequence reads: CASRTLRGANTGELFF. Here the CDR3 DNA reads TGTGCCAGCAGAACTTTGCGGGGGGCCAACACCGGGGAGCTGTTTTTT.

The table lists this clonotype with a few counts. The V gene is TRBV28, the J gene TRBJ1-5; TRBD1 might be the D (6 bases). V gave up 3 bases and J gave up 4 bases, with 16 bases separating them. Germline values: CDR1 MDHEN, CDR2 SYDVKM. The CDR3 spans 16 residues. DNA for the CDR3: TGTGCCAGCAGTTTTCGAGGGACACCAATTAATCAGCCCCAGCATTTT. This gives the protein CASSFRGTPINQPQHF.

This clonotype was picked up a small number of times. The V gene is TRBV20-1, the J gene TRBJ2-7, with 10 bases identical to TRBD2. CDR1 and CDR2 (germline): DFQATT, SNEGSKA (reference sequence). The CDR3 is made up of 15 amino acids. The junction had 11 bases not matched to a gene; V was cut back by 6 bases and J by 3 bases. Here the CDR3 reads CSATPAGGIVYEQYF. In DNA form, the CDR3 reads TGCAGTGCCACCCCAGCGGGAGGGATCGTCTACGAGCAGTACTTC.

The V call is TRBV7-9, the J call TRBJ1-1; D remains ambiguous. V was shortened by 2 bases and J by 3 bases, with 10 bases between the two germline ends. The CDR3 covers 14 residues. CDR1 and CDR2 from the germline V gene are SEHNR and FQNEAQ (reference sequence). Here the CDR3 reads CASSLNSMDTEAFF. DNA of the CDR3: TGTGCCAGCAGCTTAAATAGCATGGACACTGAAGCTTTCTTT.

This clonotype was detected a few times. The V call is TRBV29-1, the J call TRBJ2-1; 11 nucleotides align to TRBD2. After removal of 6 bases from V and 4 bases from J, the junction contained 11 bases not matched to a gene. The CDR3 has 16 residues. Germline V gene sequence: CDR1 SQVTM, CDR2 ANQGSEA. The CDR3 loop reads CSVTSGSTGVYNEQFF. The CDR3, as DNA: TGCAGCGTAACTAGCGGGAGTACGGGGGTATACAATGAGCAGTTCTTC.

The rearrangement joins TRBV20-1 to TRBJ2-1; D gene uncertain. Germline V CDR1 and CDR2: DFQATT, SNEGSKA (reference sequence). Trimming took 6 bases from V and 5 from J, leaving 11 bases between them. The CDR3 is made up of 12 amino acids. This CDR3 reads CSALGRNNEQFF. DNA for the CDR3: TGCAGTGCCTTAGGACGAAACAATGAGCAGTTCTTC.

The V and J genes are TRBV12-3 or TRBV12-4 and TRBJ2-5; D remains ambiguous. V was trimmed by 1 base and J by 6 bases, leaving 6 bases between them. The CDR3 spans 12 residues. The CDR3 spells CASSLGPKTQYF. CDR3 in DNA: TGTGCCAGCAGTTTAGGCCCAAAGACCCAGTACTTC.

This clonotype was recorded at least ten times. The CDR3 protein is CASTAAARLQFF. In nucleotides, the CDR3 is TGTGCCAGCACTGCAGCGGCCAGGCTGCAGTTCTTC. This chain connects TRBV18 to TRBJ2-1; possibly TRBD2 for D (5 bases). Germline V gene sequence: CDR1 KGHSH, CDR2 LQKENI. The CDR3 spans 12 residues. V lost 8 bases and J 12 bases, leaving 17 bases between the germline ends.

This clonotype showed up just a few times. The rearrangement joins TRBV5-1 to TRBJ2-7; TRBD1 matches 9 bases. V lost 5 bases, J lost 6 bases, and 12 bases stayed unmatched. CDR3 length equals 15 residues. CDR1 SGHRS and CDR2 YFSETQ come from the germline V gene. The CDR3 DNA reads TGCGCCAGCAGAGGACAGGGGCCAACTACGGGCGAGCAGTACTTC. Protein sequence: CASRGQGPTTGEQYF.

The chain has TRBV10-3 and TRBJ2-1; D call uncertain. Per germline, CDR1 ENHRY and CDR2 SYGVKD. V was cut by 10 bases and J by 0 bases, with 16 bases left in between. CDR3 size: 15 residues. CDR3 protein: CATARTADSYNEQFF. Here the CDR3 DNA reads TGTGCCACCGCCCGGACGGCCGACTCCTACAATGAGCAGTTCTTC.

This clonotype was recorded a few times. This chain joins TRBV29-1 and TRBJ1-1, with D maybe TRBD1 (5 bases). CDR3 size: 13 residues. V shed 2 bases and J shed 4 bases, with 11 bases lying between them. Germline lookup yields CDR1 SQVTM and CDR2 ANQGSEA. The CDR3 region is CSVERGRATEAFF. The DNA for the CDR3 is TGCAGCGTTGAACGGGGGAGGGCCACTGAAGCTTTCTTT.